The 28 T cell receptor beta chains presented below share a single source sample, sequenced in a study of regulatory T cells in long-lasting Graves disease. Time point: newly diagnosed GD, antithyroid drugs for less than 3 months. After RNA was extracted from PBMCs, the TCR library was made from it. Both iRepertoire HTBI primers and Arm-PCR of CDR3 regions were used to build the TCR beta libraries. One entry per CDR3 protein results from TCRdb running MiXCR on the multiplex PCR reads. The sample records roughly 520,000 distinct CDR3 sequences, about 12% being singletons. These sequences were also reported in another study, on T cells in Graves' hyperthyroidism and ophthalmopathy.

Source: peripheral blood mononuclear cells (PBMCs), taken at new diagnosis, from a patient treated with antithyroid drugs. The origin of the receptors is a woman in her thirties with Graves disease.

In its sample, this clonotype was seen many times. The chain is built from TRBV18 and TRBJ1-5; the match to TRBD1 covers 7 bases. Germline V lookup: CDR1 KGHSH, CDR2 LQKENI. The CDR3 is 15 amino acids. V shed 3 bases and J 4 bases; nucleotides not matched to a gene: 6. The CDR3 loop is CASSPTGTENQPQHF. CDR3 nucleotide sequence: TGTGCCAGCTCACCCACAGGGACAGAAAATCAGCCCCAGCATTTT.

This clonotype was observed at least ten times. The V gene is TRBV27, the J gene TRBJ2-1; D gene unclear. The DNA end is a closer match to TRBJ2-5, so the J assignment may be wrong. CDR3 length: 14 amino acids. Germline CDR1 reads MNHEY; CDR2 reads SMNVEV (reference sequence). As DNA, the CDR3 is TGTGCCAGCAGTTTGGCCTATTTGGGGGAGACCCAGTACTTC. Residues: CASSLAYLGETQYF.

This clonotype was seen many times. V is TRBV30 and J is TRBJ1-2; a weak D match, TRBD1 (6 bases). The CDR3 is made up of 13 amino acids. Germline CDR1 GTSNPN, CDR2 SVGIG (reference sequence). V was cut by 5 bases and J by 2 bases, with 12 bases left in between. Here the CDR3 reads CAWVTGYNYGYTF. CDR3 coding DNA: TGTGCCTGGGTAACAGGGTACAACTATGGCTACACCTTC.

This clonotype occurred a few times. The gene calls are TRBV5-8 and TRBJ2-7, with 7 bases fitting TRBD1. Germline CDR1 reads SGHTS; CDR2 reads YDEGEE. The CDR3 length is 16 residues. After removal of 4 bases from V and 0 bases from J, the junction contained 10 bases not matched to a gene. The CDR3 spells CASSNYRGQNSYEQYF. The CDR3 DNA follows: TGTGCCAGCAGCAATTACAGGGGCCAAAACTCCTACGAGCAGTACTTC.

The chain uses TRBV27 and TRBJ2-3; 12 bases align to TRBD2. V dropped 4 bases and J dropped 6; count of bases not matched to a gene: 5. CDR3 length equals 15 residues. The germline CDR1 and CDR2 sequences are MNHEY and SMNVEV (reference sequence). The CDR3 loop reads CASSSGLAGCDTQYF. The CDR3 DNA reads TGTGCCAGCAGTTCCGGACTAGCGGGGTGCGATACGCAGTATTTT.

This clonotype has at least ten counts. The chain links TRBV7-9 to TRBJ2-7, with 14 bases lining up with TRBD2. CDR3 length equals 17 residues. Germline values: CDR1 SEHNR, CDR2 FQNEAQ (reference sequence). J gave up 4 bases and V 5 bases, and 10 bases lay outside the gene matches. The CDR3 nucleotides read TGTGCCAGCAGCCTCCCGACTAGCGGGAGGGCCGGTTACGAGCAGTACTTC. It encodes CASSLPTSGRAGYEQYF. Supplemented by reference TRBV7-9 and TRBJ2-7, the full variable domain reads DTGVSQNPRHKITKRGQNVTFRCDPISEHNRLYWYRQTLGQGPEFLTYFQNEAQLEKSRLLSDRFSAERPKGSFSTLEIQRTEQGDSAMYLCASSLPTSGRAGYEQYFGPGTRLTVT.

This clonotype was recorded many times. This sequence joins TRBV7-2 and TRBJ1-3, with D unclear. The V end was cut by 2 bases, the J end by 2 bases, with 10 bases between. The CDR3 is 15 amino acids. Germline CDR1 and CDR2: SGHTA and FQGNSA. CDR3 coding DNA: TGTGCCAGCAGCTTATGGTGGGAGACTGGAAACACCATATATTTT. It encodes CASSLWWETGNTIYF.

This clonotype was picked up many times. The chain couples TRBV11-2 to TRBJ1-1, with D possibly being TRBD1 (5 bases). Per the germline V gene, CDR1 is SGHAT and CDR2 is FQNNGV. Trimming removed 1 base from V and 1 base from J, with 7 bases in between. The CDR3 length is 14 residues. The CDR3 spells CASSLVGTNTEAFF. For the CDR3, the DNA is TGTGCCAGCAGCTTAGTGGGGACGAACACTGAAGCTTTCTTT.

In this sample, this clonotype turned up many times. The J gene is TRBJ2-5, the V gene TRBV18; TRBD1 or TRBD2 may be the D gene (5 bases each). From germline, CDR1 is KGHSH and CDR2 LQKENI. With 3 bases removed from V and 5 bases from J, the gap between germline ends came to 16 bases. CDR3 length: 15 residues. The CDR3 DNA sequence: TGTGCCAGCTCACCGGGGGACGGAGAAGGGGAGACCCAGTACTTC. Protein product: CASSPGDGEGETQYF.

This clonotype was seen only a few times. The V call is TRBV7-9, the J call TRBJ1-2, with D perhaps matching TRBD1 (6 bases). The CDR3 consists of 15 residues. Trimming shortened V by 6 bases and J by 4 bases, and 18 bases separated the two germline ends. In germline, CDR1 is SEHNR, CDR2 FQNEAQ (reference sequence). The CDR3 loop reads CASSLQGLGLYGYTF. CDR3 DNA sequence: TGTGCCAGCAGTTTACAGGGATTAGGTCTCTATGGCTACACCTTC.

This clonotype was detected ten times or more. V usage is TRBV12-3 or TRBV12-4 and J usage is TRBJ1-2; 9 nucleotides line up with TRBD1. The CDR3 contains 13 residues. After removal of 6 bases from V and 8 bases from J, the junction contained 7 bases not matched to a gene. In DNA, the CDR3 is TGTGCCAGCAGGGTCCGGACAGGGGCGGGCTACACCTTC. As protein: CASRVRTGAGYTF.

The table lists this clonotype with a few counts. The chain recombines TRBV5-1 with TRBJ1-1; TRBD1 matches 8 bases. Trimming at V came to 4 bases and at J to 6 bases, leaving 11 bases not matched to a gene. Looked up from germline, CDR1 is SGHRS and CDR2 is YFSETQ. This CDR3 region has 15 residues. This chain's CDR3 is CASSGTDRGSAEAFF. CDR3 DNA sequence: TGCGCCAGCAGCGGAACCGACAGGGGCTCGGCTGAAGCTTTCTTT.

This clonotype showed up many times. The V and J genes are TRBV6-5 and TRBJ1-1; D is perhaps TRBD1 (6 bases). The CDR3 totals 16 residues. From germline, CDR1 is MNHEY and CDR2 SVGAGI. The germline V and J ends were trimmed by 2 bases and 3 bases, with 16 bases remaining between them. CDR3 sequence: CASSYGGWDKDTEAFF. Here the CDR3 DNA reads TGTGCCAGCAGTTACGGAGGGTGGGACAAAGACACTGAAGCTTTCTTT.

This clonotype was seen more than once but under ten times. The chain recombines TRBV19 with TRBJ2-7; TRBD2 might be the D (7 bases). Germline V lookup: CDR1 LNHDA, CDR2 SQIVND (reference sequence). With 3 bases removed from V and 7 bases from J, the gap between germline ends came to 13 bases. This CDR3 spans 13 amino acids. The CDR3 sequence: CASSIPGGREQYF. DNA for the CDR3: TGTGCCAGTAGTATCCCCGGGGGGCGAGAGCAGTACTTC.

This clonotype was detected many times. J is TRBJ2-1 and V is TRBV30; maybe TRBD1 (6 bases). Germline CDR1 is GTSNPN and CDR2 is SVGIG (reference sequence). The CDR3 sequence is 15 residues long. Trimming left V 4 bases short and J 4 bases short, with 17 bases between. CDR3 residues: CAWTTGTTLYNEQFF. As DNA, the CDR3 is TGTGCCTGGACCACCGGGACAACTCTTTACAATGAGCAGTTCTTC.

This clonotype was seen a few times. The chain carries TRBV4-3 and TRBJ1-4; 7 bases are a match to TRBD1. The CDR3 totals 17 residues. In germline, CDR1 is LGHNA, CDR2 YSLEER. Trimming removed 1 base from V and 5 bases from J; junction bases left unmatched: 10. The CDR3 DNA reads TGCGCCAGCAGCCAAGCACCCTACAGGGGTGCAAATGAAAAACTGTTTTTT. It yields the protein CASSQAPYRGANEKLFF.

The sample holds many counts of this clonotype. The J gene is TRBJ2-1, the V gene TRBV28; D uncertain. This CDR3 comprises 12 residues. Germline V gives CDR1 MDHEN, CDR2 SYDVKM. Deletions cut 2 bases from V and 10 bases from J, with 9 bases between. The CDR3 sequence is CASSLGLYEQFF. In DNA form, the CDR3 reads TGTGCCAGCAGTTTAGGGCTGTACGAGCAGTTCTTC.

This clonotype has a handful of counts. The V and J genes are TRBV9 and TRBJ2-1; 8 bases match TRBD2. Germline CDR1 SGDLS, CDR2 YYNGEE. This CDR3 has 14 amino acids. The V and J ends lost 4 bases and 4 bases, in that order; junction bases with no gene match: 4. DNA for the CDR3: TGTGCCAGCAGCAGAGCGGGAGTATACAATGAGCAGTTCTTC. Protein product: CASSRAGVYNEQFF.

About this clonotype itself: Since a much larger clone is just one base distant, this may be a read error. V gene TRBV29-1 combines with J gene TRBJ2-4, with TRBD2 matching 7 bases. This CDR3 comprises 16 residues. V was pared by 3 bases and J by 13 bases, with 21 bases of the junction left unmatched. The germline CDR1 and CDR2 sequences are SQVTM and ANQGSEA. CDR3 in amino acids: CSVDSRSGITYNEQYF. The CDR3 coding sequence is TGCAGCGTTGATTCGAGGAGCGGGATAACCTACAATGAGCAGTACTTC.

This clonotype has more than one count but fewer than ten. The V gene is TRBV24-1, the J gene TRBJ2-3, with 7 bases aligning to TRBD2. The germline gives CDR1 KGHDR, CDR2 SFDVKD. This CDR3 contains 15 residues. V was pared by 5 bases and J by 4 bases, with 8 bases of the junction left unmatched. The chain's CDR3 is CATSALAGAADTQYF. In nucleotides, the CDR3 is TGTGCCACCAGTGCCTTGGCGGGAGCGGCAGATACGCAGTATTTT.

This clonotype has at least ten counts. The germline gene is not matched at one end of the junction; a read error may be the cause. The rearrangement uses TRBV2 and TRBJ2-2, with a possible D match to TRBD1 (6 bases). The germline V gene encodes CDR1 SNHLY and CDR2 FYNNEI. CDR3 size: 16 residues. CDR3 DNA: TGTGCCAGCACTGTACGGGACAACCGGAACACCGGGGAGCTGCTTTTT. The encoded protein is CASTVRDNRNTGELLF.

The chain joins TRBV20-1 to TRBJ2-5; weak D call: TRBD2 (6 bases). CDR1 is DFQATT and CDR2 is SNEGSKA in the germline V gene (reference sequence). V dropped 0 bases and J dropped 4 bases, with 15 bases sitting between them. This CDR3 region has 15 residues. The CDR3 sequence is CSARDSGRDGETQYF. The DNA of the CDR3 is TGCAGTGCTAGAGATTCAGGGCGGGATGGAGAGACCCAGTACTTC.

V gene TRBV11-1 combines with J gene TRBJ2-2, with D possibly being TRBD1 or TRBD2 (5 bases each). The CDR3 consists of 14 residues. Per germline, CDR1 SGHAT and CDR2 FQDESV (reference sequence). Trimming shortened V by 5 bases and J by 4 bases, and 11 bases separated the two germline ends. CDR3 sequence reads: CASSKTGTTGELFF. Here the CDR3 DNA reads TGTGCCAGCAGCAAAACCGGGACCACCGGGGAGCTGTTTTTT. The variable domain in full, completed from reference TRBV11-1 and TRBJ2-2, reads EAEVAQSPRYKITEKSQAVAFWCDPISGHATLYWYRQILGQGPELLVQFQDESVVDDSQLPKDRFSAERLKGVDSTLKIQPAELGDSAMYLCASSKTGTTGELFFGEGSRLTVL.

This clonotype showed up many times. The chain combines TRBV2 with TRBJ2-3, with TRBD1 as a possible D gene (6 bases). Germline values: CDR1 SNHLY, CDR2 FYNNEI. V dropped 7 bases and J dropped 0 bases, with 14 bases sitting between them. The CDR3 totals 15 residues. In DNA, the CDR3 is TGTGCCAGCACTGGACAGCTTTTTAGCACAGATACGCAGTATTTT. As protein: CASTGQLFSTDTQYF.

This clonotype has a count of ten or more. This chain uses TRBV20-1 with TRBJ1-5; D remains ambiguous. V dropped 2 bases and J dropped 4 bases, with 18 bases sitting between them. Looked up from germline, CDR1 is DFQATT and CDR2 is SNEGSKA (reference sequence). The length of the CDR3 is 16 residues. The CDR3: CSARPSTGLPNQPQHF. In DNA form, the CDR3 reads TGCAGTGCTAGACCCTCTACGGGCCTACCTAATCAGCCCCAGCATTTT.

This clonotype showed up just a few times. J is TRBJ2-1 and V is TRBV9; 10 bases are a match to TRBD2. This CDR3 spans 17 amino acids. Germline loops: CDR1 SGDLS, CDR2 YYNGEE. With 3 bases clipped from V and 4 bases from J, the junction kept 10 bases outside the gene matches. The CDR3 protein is CASSAYTGTSDYNEQFF. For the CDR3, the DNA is TGTGCCAGCAGCGCCTACACCGGGACTAGCGATTACAATGAGCAGTTCTTC.

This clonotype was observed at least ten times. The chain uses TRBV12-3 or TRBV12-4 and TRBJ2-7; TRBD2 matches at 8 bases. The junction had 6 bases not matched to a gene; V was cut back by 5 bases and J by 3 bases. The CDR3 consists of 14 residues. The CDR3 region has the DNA TGTGCCAGCAGTCCAGCGGGAGCCTACTACGAGCAGTACTTC. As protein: CASSPAGAYYEQYF.

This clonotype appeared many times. The CDR3 is CASSGGQVWVAGETQYF. The CDR3 DNA sequence: TGCGCCAGCAGTGGGGGACAGGTTTGGGTTGCTGGGGAGACCCAGTACTTC. J is TRBJ2-5 and V is TRBV10-2, with 8 bases aligning to TRBD1. V lost 4 bases and J lost 5; bases outside the gene matches: 15. Per germline, CDR1 WSHSY and CDR2 SAAADI. The CDR3 totals 17 residues.